Shown below are 16 T cell receptor beta chains from a single sample sequenced in a study of tumor-infiltrating lymphocytes in primary liver carcinoma. A constant-region primer primed TCR beta cDNA synthesis from 400 to 550 ng of total RNA. TCR beta libraries came from three nested multiplex PCR rounds using slightly modified ARM-PCR. Researchers ran the first two PCR rounds for 10 cycles each with TRBV1-TRBV30 forward primers and a C-beta reverse primer. Using its own MiXCR run on the multiplex PCR reads, TCRdb lists one record per CDR3 protein. The data contain 95,000 to 100,000 distinct CDR3 sequences, about 62% of them seen just once; the ten biggest clones take up 9.5% to 15%. Co-extraction of both nucleic acids (RNA and DNA) used about 19-33 mg of unsorted bulk tissue. The material sequenced was liver tumor tissue from sampling region 2. Subset given: tumor region T2, inferior pole. These receptors originate from a woman aged 55-69 years with primary liver carcinoma and hepatitis B virus infection.

This clonotype was seen once. Likely a read error: the CDR3 ends without its conserved phenylalanine or tryptophan. Because the CDR3's place on the DNA is in doubt, the DNA is left out and the CDR3 is given as listed by TCRdb. The J gene is TRBJ2-7, the V gene TRBV11-2; TRBD2 was called by the table and not checked on the DNA. Germline CDR1 is SGHAT and CDR2 is FQNNGV. Counting both end residues, the CDR3 totals 11 amino acids. The CDR3 sequence: CATSSTSSLEY.

The table lists this clonotype with a count of one. Since a much larger clone is just one base distant, this may be a read error. V usage is TRBV7-8 and J usage is TRBJ1-1; tentatively, D is TRBD1 (5 bases). The V gene lost 9 bases and the J gene lost 1 base, with 15 bases spanning the gap. Germline lookup yields CDR1 SGHVS and CDR2 FQNEAQ. This CDR3 comprises 14 residues. In nucleotides, the CDR3 is TGTGCCAGAAGGGAAGCGGGGGGGAACACTGAAGCTTTCTTT. Residues: CARREAGGNTEAFF.

J is TRBJ2-1 and V is TRBV14; possibly TRBD2 for D (6 bases). The CDR3 has 16 residues. With 10 bases removed from V and 9 bases from J, the gap between germline ends came to 28 bases. Germline CDR1 and CDR2: SGHDN and FVKESK. The CDR3 here is CANNQVGGTGLGEQFF. The CDR3 DNA follows: TGTGCCAACAACCAAGTGGGCGGGACTGGCCTTGGTGAGCAGTTCTTC.

To note about this clonotype: Since a much larger clone is just one base distant, this may be a read error. This rearrangement joins TRBV28 to TRBJ2-3; D possibly corresponds to TRBD2 (5 bases). The CDR3 length is 14 residues. Germline V CDR1 and CDR2: MDHEN, SYDVKM. Trimming took 8 bases from V and 5 from J, leaving 17 bases between them. The CDR3 nucleotides read TGTGCCAGCTGTTCACCCACCGAGGGAGATACGCAGTATTTT. This codes for CASCSPTEGDTQYF.

Details on this clonotype: An end of the junction differs from the germline gene, which may be a read error. The chain joins TRBV10-3 to TRBJ1-1, with a weak D call TRBD1 (5 bases). Germline assignment: CDR1 ENHRY and CDR2 SYGVKD. The CDR3 has 16 amino acids. The CDR3 nucleotides are TGTGCCATCAGTGAGTCCGGGGCAGGGCCATCCACTGAAGCTTTCTTC. Protein: CAISESGAGPSTEAFF.

This clonotype was seen only once. V gene TRBV11-3 combines with J gene TRBJ2-1; 8 nucleotides match TRBD2. From germline, CDR1 is SGHNT and CDR2 YENEEA. This CDR3 is 14 amino acids long. The CDR3 spells CDGSLSGSTNEQFF. CDR3 DNA: TGTGACGGCAGCTTAAGCGGGAGCACTAATGAGCAGTTCTTC.

On this clonotype: One base away lies a much larger clone, so this may be a sequencing read error. The chain combines TRBV5-6 with TRBJ2-2; a weak D match, TRBD1 (6 bases). The CDR3 loop spans 15 amino acids. The V end lost 2 bases, the J end lost 3 bases, and 11 bases lay between the germline ends. The V gene's germline CDR1 is SGHDT and CDR2 YYEEEE. The CDR3 loop reads CASSFWGQDTGELFF. The CDR3 coding sequence is TGTGCCAGCAGCTTTTGGGGGCAGGACACCGGGGAGCTGTTTTTT.

This clonotype appeared a few times. A much larger clone lies one base from this, so it may be a read error. The V and J genes are TRBV5-1 and TRBJ1-2; 7 nucleotides match TRBD1. Germline V gives CDR1 SGHRS, CDR2 YFSETQ. This CDR3 has 12 residues. CDR3 sequence reads: CTSSGSGGGYTF. The CDR3 nucleotides read TGCACCAGCAGCGGGTCAGGGGGTGGCTACACCTTC.

As for this clonotype: Compared with germline, one end of the junction differs, possibly owing to a read error. V and J are TRBV11-2 and TRBJ1-2; D might be TRBD1 (5 bases). CDR1 is SGHAT and CDR2 is FQNNGV in the germline V gene. The CDR3 spans 17 residues. CDR3 in DNA: TGTGCCAGCAGCCTACATCCGATCAGGGCGCTGCGCTATGGCTACATCTTC. Protein sequence: CASSLHPIRALRYGYIF.

A single count supports this clonotype. The junction does not match germline at one end; this may be a read error. The chain combines TRBV11-2 with TRBJ1-6; D remains unclear. The CDR3 sequence is 13 residues long. From germline, CDR1 is SGHAT and CDR2 FQNNGV. The CDR3 DNA sequence: TGTGTCGGCAGCTTTGTAATGAATTCACCCCTCCAATTT. Translated: CVGSFVMNSPLQF.

This clonotype has ten or more counts. The chain employs TRBV28 and TRBJ2-5; weak D call: TRBD1 (6 bases). This CDR3 comprises 12 residues. V lost 7 bases and J 5 bases, leaving 11 bases between the germline ends. CDR1 and CDR2 (germline): MDHEN, SYDVKM. CDR3: CASTARGETQYF. CDR3 nucleotide sequence: TGTGCCAGCACCGCTAGGGGGGAGACCCAGTACTTC.

The rearrangement links TRBV28 to TRBJ2-5, with D maybe TRBD2 (5 bases). Germline V CDR1 and CDR2: MDHEN, SYDVKM. The ends were cut back, 10 bases at V and 5 bases at J, with 14 bases in the middle. The CDR3 length is 12 residues. CDR3 nucleotides: TGTGCCAACATTATTCGAGGGGAGACCCAGTACTTC. Its translation is CANIIRGETQYF.

The genes are TRBV11-3 and TRBJ2-1; TRBD2 might be the D (8 bases). The CDR3 is 15 residues long. CDR1 and CDR2 from the germline V gene are SGHNT and YENEEA. V shed 10 bases and J shed 4 bases, with 20 bases lying between them. In DNA, the CDR3 is TGTGCCATCAGAGGGGGCGGGAGGTGGTACAATGAGCAGTTCTTC. Translation gives CAIRGGGRWYNEQFF. The full variable domain, completed using reference TRBV11-3 and TRBJ2-1, is EAGVVQSPRYKIIEKKQPVAFWCNPISGHNTLYWYLQNLGQGPELLIRYENEEAVDDSQLPKDRFSAERLKGVDSTLKIQPAELGDSAVYLCAIRGGGRWYNEQFFGPGTRLTVL.

A remark on this clonotype: One end of the junction fails to match germline, which may point to a read error. The chain combines TRBV11-2 with TRBJ2-1; D is perhaps TRBD2 (6 bases). CDR1 and CDR2 from the germline V gene are SGHAT and FQNNGV. The CDR3 contains 16 residues. The CDR3 DNA reads TGTCCCAGCAGTTACGGAACTAGCTGGGGATACAATGAGCAGTTCTTC. Its protein product is CPSSYGTSWGYNEQFF.

In the case of this clonotype: At one of its ends the junction is not consistent with the germline gene, which may arise from a read error. CDR3 DNA sequence: TGTACCAGCAGCTTAAGAGGGCGGGAACACGAGCAGTACTTC. Encoded protein: CTSSLRGREHEQYF. This chain joins TRBV11-3 and TRBJ2-7; a weak D match, TRBD2 (6 bases). Germline V gene data show CDR1 as SGHNT and CDR2 as YENEEA. This CDR3 contains 14 residues.

This clonotype has a handful of counts. The CDR3 here is CAWSGLGGSGYEQYF. The DNA of the CDR3 is TGTGCCTGGAGTGGTTTGGGCGGGAGTGGTTACGAGCAGTACTTC. The rearrangement uses TRBV30 and TRBJ2-7; 7 bases align to TRBD2. Trimming took 1 base from V and 4 from J; bases not matched to a gene: 10. The CDR3 length is 15 residues. Germline V CDR1 and CDR2: GTSNPN, SVGIG (reference sequence).